This TCR beta chain was sequenced for a study of T cells in localized non-small cell lung cancer. General study points: Adjacent uninvolved lung tissue had the highest T cell clonality, exceeding tumor. As only one tumor region underwent sequencing, heterogeneity remains possible. Researchers found a median around 57 of the top 100 tumor clones in adjacent lung. Longer overall survival associated with higher blood T cell density; shorter survival with higher adjacent-lung clonality.

The V gene end was trimmed by 3 bases and the J gene end by 4 bases; junction bases not matched to a gene: 7. The CDR3 sequence is 15 residues long. In germline, CDR1 is SGDLS, CDR2 YYNGEE. Measured with immunoSEQ multiplex PCR; TCRdb has only the in-frame clones, and not every one. The sample has about 40,000 clones; around 87% are singletons. As concerns this clone: Its antigen is not identified.

The material sequenced was peripheral blood, taken before any cancer treatment. This sequence was found in a man aged 18 to 55 with stage I lung adenocarcinoma. This sequence joins TRBV9 and TRBJ1-2, with 9 bases aligning to TRBD1. The CDR3 protein is CASSAKQGASYGYTF. CDR3 bases: TGTGCCAGCAGCGCTAAACAGGGGGCGAGCTATGGCTACACCTTC.